This T cell receptor beta chain was obtained from a study of T cell responses to AZD1222 COVID-19 vaccine. Points from the study as a whole: Baseline seropositives among AZD1222 recipients totaled only 5 to 7. Variant regions that are unmutated are reportedly the target of nearly half of spike-specific TCRs. Spike-specific TCR depth and breadth grew after two AZD1222 doses.

The CDR3 is 15 residues long. V lost 4 bases, J lost 2 bases, and 16 bases lay in between. Germline V gives CDR1 SGHKS, CDR2 YYEKEE (reference sequence). TCRdb's table, derived via immunoSEQ multiplex PCR, lists solely in-frame clones and lacks some. The table includes roughly 70,000 clones, 79% detected once. About this clone itself: Its target is unknown.

The receptor comes from an adult in good health. Material: peripheral blood, obtained on day 0 of MenACWY control vaccination. V is TRBV5-5 and J is TRBJ2-7; D possibly corresponds to TRBD1 (6 bases). The CDR3 spells CASSNGQSNTYEQYF. The CDR3 DNA reads TGTGCCAGCAGCAACGGACAGTCGAACACCTACGAGCAGTACTTC.